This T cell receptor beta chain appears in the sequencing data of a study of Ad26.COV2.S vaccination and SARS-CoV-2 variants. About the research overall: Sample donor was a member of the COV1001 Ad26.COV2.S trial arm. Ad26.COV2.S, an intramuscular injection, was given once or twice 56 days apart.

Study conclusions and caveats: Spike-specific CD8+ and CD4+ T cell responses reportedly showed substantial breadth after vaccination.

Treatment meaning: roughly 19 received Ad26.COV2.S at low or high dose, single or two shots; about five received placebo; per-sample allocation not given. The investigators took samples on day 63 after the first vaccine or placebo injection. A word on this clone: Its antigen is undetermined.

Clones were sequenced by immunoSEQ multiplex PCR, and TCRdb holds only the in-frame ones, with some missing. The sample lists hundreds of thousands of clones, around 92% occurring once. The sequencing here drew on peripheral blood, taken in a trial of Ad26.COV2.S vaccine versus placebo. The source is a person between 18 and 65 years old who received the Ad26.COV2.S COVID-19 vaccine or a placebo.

Here the CDR3 DNA reads TGTGCCAGCAGCACCTCCGGCGACAGTTACACCGGGGAGCTGTTTTTT. Amino acids: CASSTSGDSYTGELFF. V gene TRBV9 combines with J gene TRBJ2-2; tentative D call: TRBD1 (5 bases). Trimming stripped 4 bases from V and 3 bases from J, with 16 bases between. The CDR3 totals 16 residues. Per germline, CDR1 SGDLS and CDR2 YYNGEE.